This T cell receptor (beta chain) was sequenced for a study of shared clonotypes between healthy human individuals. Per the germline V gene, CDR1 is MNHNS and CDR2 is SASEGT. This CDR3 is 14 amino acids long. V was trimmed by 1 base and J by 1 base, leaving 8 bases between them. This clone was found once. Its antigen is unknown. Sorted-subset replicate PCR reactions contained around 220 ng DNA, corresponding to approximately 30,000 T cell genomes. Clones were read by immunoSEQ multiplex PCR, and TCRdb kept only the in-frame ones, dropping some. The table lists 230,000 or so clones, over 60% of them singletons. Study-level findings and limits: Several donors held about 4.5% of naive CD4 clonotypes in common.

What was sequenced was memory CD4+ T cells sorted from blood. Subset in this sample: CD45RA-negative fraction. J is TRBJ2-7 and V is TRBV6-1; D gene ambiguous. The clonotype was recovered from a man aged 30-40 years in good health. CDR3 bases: TGTGCCAGCAGTGAAGTGGCTGAGTCCTACGAGCAGTACTTC. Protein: CASSEVAESYEQYF.